These 5 T cell receptor beta chains came from one sample sequenced in a study of tissue T cells after allogeneic stem cell transplantation. Assay: immunoSEQ multiplex PCR; the TCRdb copy retains only in-frame clones and omits some. Of 40,000 to 50,000 clones detected, 73% appear once; the ten largest clones hold roughly 0.5%. Input material: sorted cells pooled from one or two spleens. The receptors derive from a pool of C57BL/6 mice in good health.

In regard to this clone: The genes and germline here are from mouse. The sequenced fragment ends 1 residue before the CDR3 boundary, so the rest is inferred from the germline J gene. The chain employs TRBV13-1 and TRBJ2-4; tentative D call: TRBD1 (6 bases). Germline assignment: CDR1 NSHNY and CDR2 SYGAGN. The CDR3 length is 13 residues. Trimming left V 5 bases short and J 0 bases short, with 7 bases between. Incomplete CDR3 DNA: TGTGCCAGCAGCACAGGGAGTCAAAACACCTTGTAC. It codes for CASSTGSQNTLY. From start to end, the CDR3 is CASSTGSQNTLYF.

About this clone: Gene names refer to mouse genes. The sequence runs out 1 residue before the end of the CDR3; the remainder is reconstructed from the germline J gene. The rearrangement links TRBV5 to TRBJ2-3, with 8 bases identical to TRBD2. Per germline, CDR1 LGHNA and CDR2 YNLKQL (reference sequence). The junction had 6 bases not matched to a gene; V was cut back by 1 base and J by 3 bases. CDR3 length: 16 amino acids. The CDR3 protein is CASSQGWGVGAETLYF. The CDR3 bases that were read are TGTGCCAGCAGCCAAGGCTGGGGGGTAGGAGCAGAAACGCTGTAT.

With regard to this clone: Gene names and germline refer to mouse. With the read ending 1 residue before the CDR3 end, the germline J gene is used to fill in that end. The chain combines TRBV20 with TRBJ2-1; D not certain. Trimming took 0 bases from V and 1 from J, leaving 4 bases between them. Germline loops: CDR1 GFQATS, CDR2 STVNSAI. The CDR3 extends over 13 amino acids. The CDR3 protein is CGARDGNYAEQFF. The covered CDR3 bases are TGTGGTGCTAGGGACGGGAACTATGCTGAGCAGTTC.

As regards this clone: Here the gene names and germline are mouse. The read terminates 1 residue before the CDR3 end, so the remaining end is supplied by the germline J gene. This chain links TRBV4 with TRBJ2-5, with 8 positions matching TRBD2. V trimming: 6 bases; J trimming: 1 base; junction bases outside the gene matches: 3. This CDR3 comprises 14 residues. The germline V gene has CDR1 LGHDT and CDR2 YNNKQL (reference sequence). The covered CDR3 bases are TGTGCCAGCAGGCTGGGGGGTGACCAAGACACCCAGTAC. This gives the protein CASRLGGDQDTQY. The full CDR3 protein is CASRLGGDQDTQYF.

This clone was observed a few times. The genes and germline here are from mouse. Read data end 1 residue before the CDR3 end; the end is taken from the germline J gene. The chain recombines TRBV13-3 with TRBJ2-7; no reliable D call. V gave up 2 bases and J gave up 0 bases, with 6 bases separating them. This CDR3 region has 13 residues. Germline loops: CDR1 NNHDY, CDR2 SYVADS. The covered CDR3 bases are TGTGCCAGCAGTGAGAGGGTCTCCTATGAACAGTAC. Protein product: CASSERVSYEQY. The CDR3 as a whole reads CASSERVSYEQYF.